Included here is one T cell receptor beta chain sequence, with context. As processed by the authors: Amplification of reference gene primers was used by the study to estimate nucleated cell counts. The assay was immunoSEQ multiplex PCR, and TCRdb's table has in-frame clones only and misses some. V, J and clone size are those of that table, while D and trimming were read from the DNA. The data show under 300,000 clones, approximately 86% seen once. The data derive from a study of blood T cell repertoires in COVID-19. Across the study: COVID-19 samples, acute and convalescent, were from the United States, Italy and Spain. In each case, the material was cDNA or gDNA derived from T cells, B-cell-depleted T cells, or PBMCs.

From germline, CDR1 is LNHDA and CDR2 SQIVND (reference sequence). Trimming at V came to 5 bases and at J to 6 bases, leaving 5 bases not matched to a gene. This CDR3 spans 13 amino acids. This receptor was identified in a human donor in a cohort sampled during active COVID-19. V and J are TRBV19 and TRBJ2-7; 9 bases match TRBD1. Sequences were obtained from peripheral blood. CDR3 sequence (DNA): TGTGCCAGTAGTGTACAGGGGGCGCCCGAGCAGTACTTC. Amino acids: CASSVQGAPEQYF.